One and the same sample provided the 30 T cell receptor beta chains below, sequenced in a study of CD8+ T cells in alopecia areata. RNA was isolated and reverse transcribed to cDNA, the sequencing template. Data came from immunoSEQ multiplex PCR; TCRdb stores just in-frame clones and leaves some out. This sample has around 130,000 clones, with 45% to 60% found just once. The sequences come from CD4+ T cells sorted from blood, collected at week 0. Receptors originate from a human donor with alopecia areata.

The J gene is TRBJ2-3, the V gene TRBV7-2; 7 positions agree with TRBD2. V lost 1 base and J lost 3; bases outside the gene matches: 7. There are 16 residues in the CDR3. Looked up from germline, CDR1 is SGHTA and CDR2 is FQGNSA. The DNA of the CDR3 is TGTGCCAGCAGCTTAGATCTTCTAGCGGTAACAGATACGCAGTATTTT. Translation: CASSLDLLAVTDTQYF.

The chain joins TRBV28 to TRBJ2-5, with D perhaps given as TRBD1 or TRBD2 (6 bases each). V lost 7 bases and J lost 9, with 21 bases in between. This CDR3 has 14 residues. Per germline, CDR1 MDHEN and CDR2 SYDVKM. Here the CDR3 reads CASTTIGGPLAQYF. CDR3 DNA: TGTGCCAGCACTACCATCGGGGGCCCCTTGGCCCAGTACTTC.

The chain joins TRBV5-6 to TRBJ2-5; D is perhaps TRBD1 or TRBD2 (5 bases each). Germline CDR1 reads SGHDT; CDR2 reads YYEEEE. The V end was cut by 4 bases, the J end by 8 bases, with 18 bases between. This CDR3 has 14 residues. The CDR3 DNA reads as TGTGCCAGCAGCAGGGACGGGACCCCAAGAACCCAGTACTTC. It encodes CASSRDGTPRTQYF.

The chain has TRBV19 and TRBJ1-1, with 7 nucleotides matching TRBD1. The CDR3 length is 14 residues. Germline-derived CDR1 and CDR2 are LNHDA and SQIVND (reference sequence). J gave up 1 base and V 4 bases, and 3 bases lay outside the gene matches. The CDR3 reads CASSRQGRNTEAFF. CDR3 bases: TGTGCCAGTAGTAGACAGGGAAGGAACACTGAAGCTTTCTTT.

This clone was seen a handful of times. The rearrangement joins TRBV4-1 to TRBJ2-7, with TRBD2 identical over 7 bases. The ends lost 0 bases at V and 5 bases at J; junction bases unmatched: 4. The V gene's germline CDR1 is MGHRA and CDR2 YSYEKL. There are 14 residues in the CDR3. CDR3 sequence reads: CASSQDRLAHEQYF. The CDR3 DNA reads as TGCGCCAGCAGCCAAGATCGACTAGCACACGAGCAGTACTTC.

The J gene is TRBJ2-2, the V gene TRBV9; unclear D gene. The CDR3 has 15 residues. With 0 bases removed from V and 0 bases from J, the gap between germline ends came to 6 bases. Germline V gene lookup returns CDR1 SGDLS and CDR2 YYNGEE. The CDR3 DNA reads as TGTGCCAGCAGCGTAGGTGGATCGAACACCGGGGAGCTGTTTTTT. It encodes CASSVGGSNTGELFF.

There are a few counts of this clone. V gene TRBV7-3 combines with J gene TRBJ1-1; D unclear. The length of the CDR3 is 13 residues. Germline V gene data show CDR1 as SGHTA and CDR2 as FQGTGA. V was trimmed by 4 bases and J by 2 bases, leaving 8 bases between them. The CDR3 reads CASSSEINTEAFF. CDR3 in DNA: TGTGCCAGCAGCTCCGAGATTAACACTGAAGCTTTCTTT.

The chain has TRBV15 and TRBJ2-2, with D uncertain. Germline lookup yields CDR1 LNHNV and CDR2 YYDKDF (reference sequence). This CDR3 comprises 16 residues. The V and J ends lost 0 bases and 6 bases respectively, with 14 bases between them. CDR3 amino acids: CATSRDHLGRAGELFF. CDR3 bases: TGTGCCACCAGCAGAGATCACCTGGGCCGGGCCGGGGAGCTGTTTTTT.

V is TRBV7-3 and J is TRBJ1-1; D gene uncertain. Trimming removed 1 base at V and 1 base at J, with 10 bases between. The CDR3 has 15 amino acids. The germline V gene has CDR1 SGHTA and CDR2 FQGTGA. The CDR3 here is CASSLNGRENTEAFF. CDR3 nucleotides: TGTGCCAGCAGCTTAAACGGGCGGGAGAACACTGAAGCTTTCTTT.

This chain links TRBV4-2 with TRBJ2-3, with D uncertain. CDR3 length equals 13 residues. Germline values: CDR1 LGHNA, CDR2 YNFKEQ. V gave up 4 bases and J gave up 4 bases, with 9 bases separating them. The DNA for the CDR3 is TGTGCCAGCAGCCCCCCAGAGTCAGATACGCAGTATTTT. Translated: CASSPPESDTQYF.

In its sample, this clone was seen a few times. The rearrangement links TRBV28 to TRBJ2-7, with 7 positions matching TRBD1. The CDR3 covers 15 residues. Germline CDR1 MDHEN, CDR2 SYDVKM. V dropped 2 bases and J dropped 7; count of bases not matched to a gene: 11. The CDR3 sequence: CASSLNLQGIGEQYF. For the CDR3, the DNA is TGTGCCAGCAGTTTAAACTTACAGGGGATAGGTGAGCAGTACTTC.

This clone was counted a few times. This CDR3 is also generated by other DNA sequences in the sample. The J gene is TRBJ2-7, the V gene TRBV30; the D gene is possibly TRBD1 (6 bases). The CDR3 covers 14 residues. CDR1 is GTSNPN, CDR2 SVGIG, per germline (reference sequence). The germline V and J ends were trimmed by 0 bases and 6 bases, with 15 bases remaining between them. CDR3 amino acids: CAWSVSSGVGEQYF. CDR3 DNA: TGTGCCTGGAGTGTGTCTTCAGGGGTCGGCGAGCAGTACTTC.

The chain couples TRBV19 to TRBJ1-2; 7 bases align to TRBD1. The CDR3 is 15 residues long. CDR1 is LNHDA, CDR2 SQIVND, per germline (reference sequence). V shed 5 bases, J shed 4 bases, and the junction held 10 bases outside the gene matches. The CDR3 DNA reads TGTGCCAGTAGTGTTCGGACAGGAGCTGTCTATGGCTACACCTTC. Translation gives CASSVRTGAVYGYTF.

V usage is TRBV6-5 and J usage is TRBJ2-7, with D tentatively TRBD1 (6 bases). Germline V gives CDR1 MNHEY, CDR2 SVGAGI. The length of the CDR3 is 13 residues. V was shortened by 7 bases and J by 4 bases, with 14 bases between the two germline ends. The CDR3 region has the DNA TGTGCCAGCAACCCGGCAGGGGCATACGAGCAGTACTTC. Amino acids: CASNPAGAYEQYF.

The CDR3: CASSVAVAVDNEQFF. The CDR3, as DNA: TGTGCCAGCAGCGTAGCTGTGGCGGTGGACAATGAGCAGTTCTTC. The chain links TRBV9 to TRBJ2-1; D remains ambiguous. The CDR3 has 15 residues. V lost 0 bases and J 5 bases, leaving 12 bases between the germline ends. Germline V lookup: CDR1 SGDLS, CDR2 YYNGEE.

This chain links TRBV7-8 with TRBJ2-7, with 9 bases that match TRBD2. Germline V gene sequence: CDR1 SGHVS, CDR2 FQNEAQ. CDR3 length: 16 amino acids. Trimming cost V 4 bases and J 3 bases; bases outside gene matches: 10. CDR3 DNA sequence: TGTGCCAGCAGCTCCCGGTGGGCGGGAGGGAACTACGAGCAGTACTTC. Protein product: CASSSRWAGGNYEQYF.

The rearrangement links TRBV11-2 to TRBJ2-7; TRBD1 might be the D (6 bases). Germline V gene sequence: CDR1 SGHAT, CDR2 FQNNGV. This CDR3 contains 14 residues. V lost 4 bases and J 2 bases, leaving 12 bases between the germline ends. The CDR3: CASSSDRQTYEQYF. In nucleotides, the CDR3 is TGTGCCAGCAGCTCCGACAGGCAAACCTACGAGCAGTACTTC. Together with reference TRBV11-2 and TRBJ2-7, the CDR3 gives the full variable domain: EAGVAQSPRYKIIEKRQSVAFWCNPISGHATLYWYQQILGQGPKLLIQFQNNGVVDDSQLPKDRFSAERLKGVDSTLKIQPAKLEDSAVYLCASSSDRQTYEQYFGPGTRLTVT.

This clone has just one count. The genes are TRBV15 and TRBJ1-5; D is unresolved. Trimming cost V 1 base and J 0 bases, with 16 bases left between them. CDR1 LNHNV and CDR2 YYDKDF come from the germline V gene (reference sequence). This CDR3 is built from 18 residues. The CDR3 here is CATSRVRGSLASNQPQHF. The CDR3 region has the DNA TGTGCCACCAGCAGAGTCCGTGGATCTCTTGCTAGCAATCAGCCCCAGCATTTT.

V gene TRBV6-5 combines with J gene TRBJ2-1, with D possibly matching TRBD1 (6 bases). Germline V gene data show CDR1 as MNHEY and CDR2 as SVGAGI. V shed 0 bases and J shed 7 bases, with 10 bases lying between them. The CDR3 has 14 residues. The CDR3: CASSYSPGQNEQFF. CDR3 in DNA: TGTGCCAGCAGTTACTCACCCGGACAGAATGAGCAGTTCTTC.

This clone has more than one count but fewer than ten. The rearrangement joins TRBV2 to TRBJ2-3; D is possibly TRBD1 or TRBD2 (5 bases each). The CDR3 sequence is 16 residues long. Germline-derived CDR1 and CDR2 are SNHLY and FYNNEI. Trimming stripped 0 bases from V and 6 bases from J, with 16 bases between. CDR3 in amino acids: CASSEALGPRWDTQYF. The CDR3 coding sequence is TGTGCCAGCAGTGAAGCGTTGGGACCCCGGTGGGATACGCAGTATTTT. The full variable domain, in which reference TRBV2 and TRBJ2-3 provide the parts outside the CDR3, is EPEVTQTPSHQVTQMGQEVILRCVPISNHLYFYWYRQILGQKVEFLVSFYNNEISEKSEIFDDQFSVERPDGSNFTLKIRSTKLEDSAMYFCASSEALGPRWDTQYFGPGTRLTVL.

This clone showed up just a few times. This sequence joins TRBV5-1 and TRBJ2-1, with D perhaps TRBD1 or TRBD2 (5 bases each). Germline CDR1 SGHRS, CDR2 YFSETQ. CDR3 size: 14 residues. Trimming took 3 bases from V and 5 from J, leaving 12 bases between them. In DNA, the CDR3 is TGCGCCAGCAGCTGGGGGTCGGGTAACAATGAGCAGTTCTTC. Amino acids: CASSWGSGNNEQFF.

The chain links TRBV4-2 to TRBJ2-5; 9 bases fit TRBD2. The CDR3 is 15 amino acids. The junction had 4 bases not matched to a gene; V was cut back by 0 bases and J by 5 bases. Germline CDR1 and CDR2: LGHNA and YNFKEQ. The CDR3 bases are TGTGCCAGCAGCCAAGACGGGACTAGCTTCGAGACCCAGTACTTC. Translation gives CASSQDGTSFETQYF.

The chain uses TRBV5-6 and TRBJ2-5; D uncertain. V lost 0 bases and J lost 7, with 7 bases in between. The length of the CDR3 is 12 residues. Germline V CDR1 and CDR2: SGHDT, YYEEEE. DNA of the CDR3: TGTGCCAGCAGCTTGGCAGGACCGACCCAGTACTTC. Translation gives CASSLAGPTQYF. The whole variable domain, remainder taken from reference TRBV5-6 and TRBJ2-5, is DAGVTQSPTHLIKTRGQQVTLRCSPKSGHDTVSWYQQALGQGPQFIFQYYEEEERQRGNFPDRFSGHQFPNYSSELNVNALLLGDSALYLCASSLAGPTQYFGPGTRLLVL.

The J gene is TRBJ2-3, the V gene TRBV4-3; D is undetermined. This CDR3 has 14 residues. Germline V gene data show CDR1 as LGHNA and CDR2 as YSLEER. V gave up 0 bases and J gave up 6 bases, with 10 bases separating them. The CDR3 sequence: CASSQDNQVDTQYF. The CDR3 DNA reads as TGCGCCAGCAGCCAAGATAATCAGGTGGATACGCAGTATTTT.

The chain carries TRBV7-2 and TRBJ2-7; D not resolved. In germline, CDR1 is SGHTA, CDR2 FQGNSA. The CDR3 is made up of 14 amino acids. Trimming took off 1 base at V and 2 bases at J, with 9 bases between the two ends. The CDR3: CASSLVVGTYEQYF. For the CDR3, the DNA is TGTGCCAGCAGCTTAGTTGTGGGGACCTACGAGCAGTACTTC.

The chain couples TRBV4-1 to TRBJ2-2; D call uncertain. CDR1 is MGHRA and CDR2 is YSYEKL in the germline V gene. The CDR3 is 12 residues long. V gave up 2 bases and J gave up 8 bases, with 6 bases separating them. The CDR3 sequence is CASSQLRGELFF. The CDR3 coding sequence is TGCGCCAGCAGCCAATTGCGTGGGGAGCTGTTTTTT.

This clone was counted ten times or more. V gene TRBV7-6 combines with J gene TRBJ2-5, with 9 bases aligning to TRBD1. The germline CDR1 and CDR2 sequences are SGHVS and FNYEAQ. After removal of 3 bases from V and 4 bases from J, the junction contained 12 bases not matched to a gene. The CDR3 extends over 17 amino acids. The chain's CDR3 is CASSFYPPGQGRETQYF. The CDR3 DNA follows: TGTGCCAGCAGCTTCTACCCTCCGGGACAGGGTAGAGAGACCCAGTACTTC.

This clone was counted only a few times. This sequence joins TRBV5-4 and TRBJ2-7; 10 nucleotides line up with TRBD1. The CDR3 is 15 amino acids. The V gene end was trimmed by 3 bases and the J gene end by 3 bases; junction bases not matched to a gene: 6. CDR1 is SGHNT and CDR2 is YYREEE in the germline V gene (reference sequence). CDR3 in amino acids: CASSSMDRGNYEQYF. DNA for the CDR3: TGTGCCAGCAGCTCCATGGACAGGGGGAACTACGAGCAGTACTTC.

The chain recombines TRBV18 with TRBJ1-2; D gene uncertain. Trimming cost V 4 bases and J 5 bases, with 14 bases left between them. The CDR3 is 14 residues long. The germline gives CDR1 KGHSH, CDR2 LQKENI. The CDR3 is CASSLDAPSYGYTF. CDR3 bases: TGTGCCAGCTCACTCGACGCCCCGTCGTATGGCTACACCTTC.

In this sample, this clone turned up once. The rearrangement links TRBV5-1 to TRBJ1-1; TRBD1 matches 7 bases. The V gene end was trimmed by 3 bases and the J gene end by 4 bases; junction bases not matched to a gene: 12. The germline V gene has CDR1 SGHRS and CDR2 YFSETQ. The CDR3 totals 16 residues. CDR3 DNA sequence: TGCGCCAGCAGCTCCTACCGGGTAGGGGGCGGCACTGAAGCTTTCTTT. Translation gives CASSSYRVGGGTEAFF. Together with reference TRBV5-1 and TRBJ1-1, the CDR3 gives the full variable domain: KAGVTQTPRYLIKTRGQQVTLSCSPISGHRSVSWYQQTPGQGLQFLFEYFSETQRNKGNFPGRFSGRQFSNSRSEMNVSTLELGDSALYLCASSSYRVGGGTEAFFGQGTRLTVV.